This entry is about one T cell receptor beta chain. The CDR3 has 13 residues. Trimming removed 0 bases from V and 6 bases from J, with 6 bases in between. Germline lookup yields CDR1 SGDLS and CDR2 YYNGEE. The data were taken from a study of T cell responses to AZD1222 COVID-19 vaccine. Study at large: Second-dose timings of about 4 or about 12 weeks were pooled.

Repertoires were generated with immunoSEQ multiplex PCR, while TCRdb's copy carries only in-frame clones and drops some. The table shows some 100,000 clones, with just under 90% occurring only once. The chain combines TRBV9 with TRBJ2-2; perhaps TRBD1 as D (5 bases). The TCR was taken from an adult in good health. Sequencing was performed on peripheral blood, taken on day 0 of AZD1222 vaccination. The CDR3 region is CASSVVGAGELFF. The CDR3, as DNA: TGTGCCAGCAGCGTAGTAGGGGCCGGGGAGCTGTTTTTT.